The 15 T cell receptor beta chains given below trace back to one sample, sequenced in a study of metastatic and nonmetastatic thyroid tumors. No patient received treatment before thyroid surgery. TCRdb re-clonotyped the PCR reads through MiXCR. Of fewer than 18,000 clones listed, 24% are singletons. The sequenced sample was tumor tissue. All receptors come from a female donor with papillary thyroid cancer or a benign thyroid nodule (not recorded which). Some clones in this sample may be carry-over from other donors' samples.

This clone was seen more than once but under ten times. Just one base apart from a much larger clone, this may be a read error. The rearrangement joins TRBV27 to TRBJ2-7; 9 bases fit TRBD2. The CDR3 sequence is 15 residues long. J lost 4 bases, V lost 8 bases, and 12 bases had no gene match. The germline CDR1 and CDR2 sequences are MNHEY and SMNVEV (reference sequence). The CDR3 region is CASERSGTSPYEQYF. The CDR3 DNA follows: TGTGCCAGCGAACGTTCCGGGACTAGCCCTTACGAGCAGTACTTC.

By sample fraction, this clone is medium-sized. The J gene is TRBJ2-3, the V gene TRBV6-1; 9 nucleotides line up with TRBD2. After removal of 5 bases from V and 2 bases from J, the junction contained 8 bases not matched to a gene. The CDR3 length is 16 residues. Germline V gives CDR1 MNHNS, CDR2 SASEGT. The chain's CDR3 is CASSNRVAGATDTQYF. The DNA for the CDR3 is TGTGCCAGCAGTAACCGGGTAGCGGGAGCCACAGATACGCAGTATTTT.

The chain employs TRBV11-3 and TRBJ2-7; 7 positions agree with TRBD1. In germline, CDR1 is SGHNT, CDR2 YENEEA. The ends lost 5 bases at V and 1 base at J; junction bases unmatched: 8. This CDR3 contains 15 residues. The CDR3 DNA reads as TGTGCCAGCAGCATGCCTGGACAGGCGTCCTACGAGCAGTACTTC. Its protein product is CASSMPGQASYEQYF.

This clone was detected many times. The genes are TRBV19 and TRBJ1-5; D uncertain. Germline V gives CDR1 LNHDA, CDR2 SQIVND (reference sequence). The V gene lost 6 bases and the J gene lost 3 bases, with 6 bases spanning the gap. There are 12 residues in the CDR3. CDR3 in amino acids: CASSSLNQPQHF. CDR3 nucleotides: TGTGCCAGTAGCTCTCTCAATCAGCCCCAGCATTTT. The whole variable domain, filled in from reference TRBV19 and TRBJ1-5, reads DGGITQSPKYLFRKEGQNVTLSCEQNLNHDAMYWYRQDPGQGLRLIYYSQIVNDFQKGDIAEGYSVSREKKESFPLTVTSAQKNPTAFYLCASSSLNQPQHFGDGTRLSIL.

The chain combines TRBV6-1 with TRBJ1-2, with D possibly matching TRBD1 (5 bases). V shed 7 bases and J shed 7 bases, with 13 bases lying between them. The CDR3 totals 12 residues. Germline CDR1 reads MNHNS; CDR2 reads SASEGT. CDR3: CASKDISSGYTF. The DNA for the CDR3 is TGTGCCAGCAAGGACATCTCATCTGGCTACACCTTC.

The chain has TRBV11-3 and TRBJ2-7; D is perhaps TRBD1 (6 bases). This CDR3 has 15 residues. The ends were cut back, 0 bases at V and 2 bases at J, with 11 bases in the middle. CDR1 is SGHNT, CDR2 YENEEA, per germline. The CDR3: CASSLEWTEAYEQYF. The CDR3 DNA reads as TGTGCCAGCAGCTTAGAGTGGACAGAAGCCTACGAGCAGTACTTC.

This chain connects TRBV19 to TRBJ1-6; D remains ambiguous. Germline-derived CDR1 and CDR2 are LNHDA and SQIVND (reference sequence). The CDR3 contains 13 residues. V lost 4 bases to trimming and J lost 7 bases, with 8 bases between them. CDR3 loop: CASSTQQNSPLHF. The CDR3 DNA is TGTGCCAGTAGTACGCAACAGAATTCACCCCTCCACTTT.

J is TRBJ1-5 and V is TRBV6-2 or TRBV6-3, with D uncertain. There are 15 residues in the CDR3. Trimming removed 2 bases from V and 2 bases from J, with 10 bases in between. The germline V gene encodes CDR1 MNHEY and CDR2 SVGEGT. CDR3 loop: CASSYPGRGNQPQHF. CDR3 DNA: TGTGCCAGCAGTTACCCCGGGAGGGGCAATCAGCCCCAGCATTTT.

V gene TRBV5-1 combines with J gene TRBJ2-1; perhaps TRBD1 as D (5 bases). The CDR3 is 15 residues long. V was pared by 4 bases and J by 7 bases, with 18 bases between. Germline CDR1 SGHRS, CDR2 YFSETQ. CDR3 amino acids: CASSVTGRGRNEQFF. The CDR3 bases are TGCGCCAGCAGCGTTACAGGAAGGGGAAGAAATGAGCAGTTCTTC. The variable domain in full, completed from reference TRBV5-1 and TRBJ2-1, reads KAGVTQTPRYLIKTRGQQVTLSCSPISGHRSVSWYQQTPGQGLQFLFEYFSETQRNKGNFPGRFSGRQFSNSRSEMNVSTLELGDSALYLCASSVTGRGRNEQFFGPGTRLTVL.

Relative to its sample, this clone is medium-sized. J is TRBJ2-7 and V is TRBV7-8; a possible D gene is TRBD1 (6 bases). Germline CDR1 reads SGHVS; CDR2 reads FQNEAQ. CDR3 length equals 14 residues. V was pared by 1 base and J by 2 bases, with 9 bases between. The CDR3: CASSLVGTTYEQYF. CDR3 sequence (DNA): TGTGCCAGCAGCTTAGTTGGGACAACCTACGAGCAGTACTTC.

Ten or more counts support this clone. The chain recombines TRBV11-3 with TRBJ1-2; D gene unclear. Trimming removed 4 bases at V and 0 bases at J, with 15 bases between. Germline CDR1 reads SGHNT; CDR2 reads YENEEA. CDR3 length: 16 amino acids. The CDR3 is CASSSCRHAANYGYTF. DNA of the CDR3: TGTGCCAGCAGCTCGTGCAGGCATGCAGCTAACTATGGCTACACCTTC.

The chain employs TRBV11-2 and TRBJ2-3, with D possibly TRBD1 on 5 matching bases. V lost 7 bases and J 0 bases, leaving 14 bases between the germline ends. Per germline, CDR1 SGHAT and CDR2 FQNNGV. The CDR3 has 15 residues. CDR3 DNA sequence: TGTGCCAGCACTCCGAGAAGGGGTAGCACAGATACGCAGTATTTT. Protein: CASTPRRGSTDTQYF.

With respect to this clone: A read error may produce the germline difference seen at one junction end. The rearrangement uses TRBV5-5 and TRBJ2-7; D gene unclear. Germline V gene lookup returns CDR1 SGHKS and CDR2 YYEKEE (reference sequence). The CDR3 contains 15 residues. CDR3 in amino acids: CASSLGGGEIYDQYF. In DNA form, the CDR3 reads TGTGCCAGCAGCTTGGGCGGCGGCGAAATCTACGATCAGTACTTC.

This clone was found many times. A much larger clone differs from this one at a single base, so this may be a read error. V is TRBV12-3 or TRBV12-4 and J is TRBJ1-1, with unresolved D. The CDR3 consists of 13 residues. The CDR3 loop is CVSSLGPGTEAFF. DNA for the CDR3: TGTGTCAGCAGCTTAGGTCCCGGTACTGAAGCTTTCTTT.

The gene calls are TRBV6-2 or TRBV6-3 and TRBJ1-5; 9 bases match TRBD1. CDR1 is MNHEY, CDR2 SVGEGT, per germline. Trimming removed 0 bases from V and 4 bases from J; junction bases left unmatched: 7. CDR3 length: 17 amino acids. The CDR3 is CASSYSIPGTGNQPQHF. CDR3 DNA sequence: TGTGCCAGCAGTTACTCGATCCCCGGGACAGGGAATCAGCCCCAGCATTTT.